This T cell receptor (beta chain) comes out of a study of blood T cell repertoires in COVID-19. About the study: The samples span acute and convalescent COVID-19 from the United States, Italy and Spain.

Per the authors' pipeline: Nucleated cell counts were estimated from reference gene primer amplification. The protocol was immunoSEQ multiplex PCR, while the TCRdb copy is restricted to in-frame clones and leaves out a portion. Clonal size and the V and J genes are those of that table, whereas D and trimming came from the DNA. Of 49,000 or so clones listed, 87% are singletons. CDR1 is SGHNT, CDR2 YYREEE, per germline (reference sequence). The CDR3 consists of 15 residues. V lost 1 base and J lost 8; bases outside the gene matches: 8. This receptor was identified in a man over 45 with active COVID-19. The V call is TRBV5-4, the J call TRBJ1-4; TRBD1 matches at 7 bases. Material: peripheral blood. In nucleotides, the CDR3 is TGTGCCAGCAGCTTGCACCCTGACAGGGACGAAAAACTGTTTTTT. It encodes CASSLHPDRDEKLFF. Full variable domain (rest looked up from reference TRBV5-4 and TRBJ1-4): ETGVTQSPTHLIKTRGQQVTLRCSSQSGHNTVSWYQQALGQGPQFIFQYYREEENGRGNFPPRFSGLQFPNYSSELNVNALELDDSALYLCASSLHPDRDEKLFFGSGTQLSVL.